These 3 T cell receptor beta chains were sequenced from one sample in a study of CD4 T cells in relation to SARS-CoV-2 and coronaviruses. These receptors lack a known antigen. Measured with immunoSEQ multiplex PCR; TCRdb has only the in-frame clones, and not every one. Seen here are 40,000 or so clones, more than 65% observed once, and the top ten hold over 4%. Sequencing was performed on naive CD4+ T cells from PBMCs, cultured in vitro. Subset defined: naive CD4+ T cells isolated by negative enrichment. Receptors originate from an adult with COVID-19.

V gene TRBV5-1 combines with J gene TRBJ1-5; a possible D gene is TRBD1 (6 bases). Germline CDR1 reads SGHRS; CDR2 reads YFSETQ. This CDR3 has 16 residues. Between the trimmed V and J ends, which lost 0 bases and 5 bases, there was a span of 15 bases. The CDR3 here is CASSLGGGTNDQPQHF. The CDR3 DNA follows: TGCGCCAGCAGCTTGGGGGGTGGGACAAATGATCAGCCCCAGCATTTT.

This clone occurred once. In nucleotides, the CDR3 is TGTGCCAGCAGACACCCCGACAGGAGCAATCAGCCCCAGCATTTT. This sequence encodes CASRHPDRSNQPQHF. The chain is built from TRBV6-5 and TRBJ1-5; a weak D match, TRBD1 (6 bases). Germline V gene sequence: CDR1 MNHEY, CDR2 SVGAGI. The V gene lost 6 bases and the J gene lost 1 base, with 13 bases spanning the gap. The CDR3 sequence is 15 residues long.

This sequence joins TRBV15 and TRBJ2-1, with 12 bases aligning to TRBD2. The V gene end was trimmed by 0 bases and the J gene end by 0 bases; junction bases not matched to a gene: 9. This CDR3 is built from 20 residues. The germline V gene has CDR1 LNHNV and CDR2 YYDKDF (reference sequence). The CDR3 sequence: CATSRDRRTSGIFSYNEQFF. The CDR3, as DNA: TGTGCCACCAGCAGAGATCGCAGGACTAGCGGGATTTTCTCCTACAATGAGCAGTTCTTC.